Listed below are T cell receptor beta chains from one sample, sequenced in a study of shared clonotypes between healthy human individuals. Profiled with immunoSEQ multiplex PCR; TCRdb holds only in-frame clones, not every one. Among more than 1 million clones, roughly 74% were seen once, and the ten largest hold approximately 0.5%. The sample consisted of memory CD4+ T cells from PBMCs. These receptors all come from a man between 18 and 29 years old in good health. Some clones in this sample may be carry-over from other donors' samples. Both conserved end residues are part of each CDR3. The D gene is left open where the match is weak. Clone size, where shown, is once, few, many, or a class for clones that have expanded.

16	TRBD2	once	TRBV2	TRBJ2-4	CASSAGLASGKNIQYF	TGTGCCAGCAGTGCCGGACTAGCCTCTGGCAAAAACATTCAGTACTTC
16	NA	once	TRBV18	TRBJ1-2	CASSPREGTLYYGYTF	TGTGCCAGCTCACCACGGGAGGGGACGCTCTACTATGGCTACACCTTC
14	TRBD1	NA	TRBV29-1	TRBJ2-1	CSVVRQGALNEQFF	TGCAGCGTTGTGAGGCAGGGGGCCCTCAATGAGCAGTTCTTC
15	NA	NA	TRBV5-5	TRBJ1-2	CASSLEQILNYGYTF	TGTGCCAGCAGCTTGGAACAGATTCTTAACTATGGCTACACCTTC
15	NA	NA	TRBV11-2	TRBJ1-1	CASSLVQGMNTEAFF	TGTGCCAGCAGCTTAGTTCAGGGAATGAACACTGAAGCTTTCTTT
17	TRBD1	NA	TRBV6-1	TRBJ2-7	CASSEARSGTGAYEQYF	TGTGCCAGCAGTGAAGCCCGCTCCGGGACAGGGGCCTACGAGCAGTACTTC
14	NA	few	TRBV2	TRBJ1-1	CASSGQVGGTEAFF	TGTGCCAGCAGTGGCCAGGTGGGTGGCACTGAAGCTTTCTTT
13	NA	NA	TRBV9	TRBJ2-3	CASSVQGTDTQYF	TGTGCCAGCAGCGTACAGGGGACAGATACGCAGTATTTT
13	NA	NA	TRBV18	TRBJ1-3	CASSPRAGNTIYF	TGTGCCAGCTCACCGCGAGCTGGAAACACCATATATTTT
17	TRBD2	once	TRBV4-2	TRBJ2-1	CASSQEGLSGSGNEQFF	TGTGCCAGCAGCCAAGAAGGGCTTAGCGGGAGCGGAAATGAGCAGTTCTTC
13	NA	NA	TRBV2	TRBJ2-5	CASSSGGQETQYF	TGTGCCAGCAGTAGTGGGGGCCAAGAGACCCAGTACTTC
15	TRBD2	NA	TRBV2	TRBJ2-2	CASSVLAGNTGELFF	TGTGCCAGCAGTGTCCTAGCGGGAAACACCGGGGAGCTGTTTTTT
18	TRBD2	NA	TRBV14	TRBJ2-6	CASSHLGLAGSGANVLTF	TGTGCCAGCAGCCACCTAGGACTAGCGGGCTCTGGGGCCAACGTCCTGACTTTC